This TCR beta chain came from a study of blood T cell repertoires in COVID-19. Overall study: From the United States, Italy and Spain came samples of acute and convalescent COVID-19. The analysed material was cDNA or gDNA that came from T cells, B-cell-depleted T cells, or PBMCs.

The method was immunoSEQ multiplex PCR; TCRdb's version includes in-frame clones alone and lacks a portion of them. The sample records some 230,000 clones, over 75% being singletons. The CDR3 is 11 residues long. Between the trimmed V and J ends, which lost 2 bases and 8 bases, there was a span of 6 bases. Participants were placed into cohorts based on the clinical history they reported. On this clone itself: This sample also contains other DNA sequences that code for the same CDR3.

This chain connects TRBV12-3 or TRBV12-4 to TRBJ1-2, with TRBD1 as a possible D gene (5 bases). Specimen: PBMCs or T cells enriched from blood (not recorded which). This clonotype was sampled from a young woman in a cohort exposed to, infected with or recovered from COVID-19 (not recorded which). CDR3 nucleotides: TGTGCCAGCAGTTTAAGGGGCGGCTACACCTTC. Its protein product is CASSLRGGYTF.